These T cell receptor beta chains were read from a single sample in a study of OX40 agonist ivuxolimab in advanced cancers. The protocol was immunoSEQ multiplex PCR, while the TCRdb copy is restricted to in-frame clones and leaves out a portion. The profile shows tens of thousands of clones, roughly 80% of them singletons. The sequencing used CD4+ or CD8+ T cells sorted from blood, collected in a trial of the OX40 agonist ivuxolimab. Source of these receptors: an adult with an advanced solid tumor such as melanoma, head and neck, liver or kidney cancer. Both conserved end residues are part of each CDR3. The D gene is left open where the match is weak. Size is omitted from some rows. Given values are once, few, many or a class for expanded clones.

J gene | clone size | D gene | V gene | CDR3 DNA | CDR3 protein
TRBJ2-7 | few | NA | TRBV6-1 | TGTGCCAGCAGTGGACAATTAGGGTACGAGCAGTACTTC | CASSGQLGYEQYF
TRBJ2-5 | NA | NA | TRBV29-1 | TGCAGCGTCCCCATTCAGGGTTTTGAGACCCAGTACTTC | CSVPIQGFETQYF
TRBJ2-2 | NA | NA | TRBV10-3 | TGTGCCATCAGTGTGACAACGGGACATCCGAACACCGGGGAGCTGTTTTTT | CAISVTTGHPNTGELFF
TRBJ1-2 | NA | NA | TRBV27 | TGTGCCAGCAGTCCCCCCCCCTCGACAGTTACTAACTATGGCTACACCTTC | CASSPPPSTVTNYGYTF
TRBJ1-6 | NA | NA | TRBV15 | TGTGCCACCAGCAGAGATAGCAGCCCTAGCTCCTATAATTCACCCCTCCACTTT | CATSRDSSPSSYNSPLHF
TRBJ2-2 | few | NA | TRBV4-1 | TGCGCCAGCAGCCGACTCGACCTCGGGTTGAACACCGGGGAGCTGTTTTTT | CASSRLDLGLNTGELFF
TRBJ2-3 | once | TRBD2 | TRBV6-4 | TGTGCCAGCGGGACTAGCGGGAGAGATACGCAGTATTTT | CASGTSGRDTQYF
TRBJ2-5 | NA | TRBD2 | TRBV7-2 | TGTGCCAGCAGCTTAGTGTCTAGCGGGAGTATCGGCCAAGAGACCCAGTACTTC | CASSLVSSGSIGQETQYF
TRBJ2-5 | NA | NA | TRBV14 | TGTGCCAGCAGTCTCGGTCCTAACCGGCTGACCCAGTACTTC | CASSLGPNRLTQYF
TRBJ2-7 | NA | NA | TRBV7-2 | TGTGCCAGCAGCTTAGTCGGGGCCGCCTCCTACGAGCAGTACTTC | CASSLVGAASYEQYF
TRBJ1-6 | medium-sized | NA | TRBV19 | TGTGCCAGTAGTACCCAGGGAGTAGGGAATTCACCCCTCCACTTT | CASSTQGVGNSPLHF
TRBJ2-2 | NA | NA | TRBV19 | TGTGCCAGTAGCCCAACAGGGAGAAGCACCGGGGAGCTGTTTTTT | CASSPTGRSTGELFF
TRBJ1-3 | NA | NA | TRBV6-6 | TGTGCCAGCAGGGAATCCTCTGGAAACACCATATATTTT | CASRESSGNTIYF
TRBJ1-6 | NA | TRBD1 | TRBV7-4 | TGTGCCAGCAGCCCGGCGTGGACAGGGGGTCCACCCCTCCACTTT | CASSPAWTGGPPLHF